This T cell receptor beta chain emerged from a study of blood T cell repertoires in COVID-19. Turning to the study itself: T cells, B-cell-depleted T cells, or PBMCs supplied cDNA or gDNA.

Sequencing was performed with immunoSEQ multiplex PCR; in TCRdb, only in-frame clones are kept and a portion is missing. Found here are 250,000 to 300,000 clones, 85% to 90% of them singletons; the top ten hold under 10%. Participant-reported clinical history was the basis for cohort assignment. In Cohort 3, a recovered donor had either two negative PCRs, clearance, or symptom resolution. V was cut by 8 bases and J by 4 bases, with 14 bases left in between. Germline values: CDR1 SGHAT, CDR2 FQNNGV. The CDR3 contains 13 residues. The rearrangement links TRBV11-2 to TRBJ1-1; D is undetermined. This receptor was taken from a man in his forties who had recovered from COVID-19. Sequencing input: PBMCs or T cells enriched from blood (not recorded which). The CDR3 is CASQPRGTTEAFF. In DNA form, the CDR3 reads TGTGCCAGCCAACCCCGAGGAACCACTGAAGCTTTCTTT.